The present entry profiles one T cell receptor beta chain with its context. Its antigen is undetermined. V lost 3 bases and J lost 4; bases outside the gene matches: 6. Germline loops: CDR1 SGHKS, CDR2 YYEKEE (reference sequence). The CDR3 covers 16 residues. The data derive from a study of brain metastases from non-small cell lung cancer. General study points: Compared with their matched primary tumors, roughly two thirds of brain metastases showed expanded T-cell clones. Compared with primary tumors, brain metastases showed less T-cell infiltration.

Sequencing was performed with immunoSEQ multiplex PCR; in TCRdb, only in-frame clones are kept and a portion is missing. The profile covers approximately 2,000 clones, with approximately 91% appearing a single time and about 3.8% taken by the ten largest. V and J are TRBV5-5 and TRBJ2-3; 12 bases match TRBD1. The clonotype was recovered from a donor over 35 with non-small cell lung cancer. Sequencing was done on a sample of tissue from a brain metastasis. CDR3 amino acids: CASSSPGQGAADTQYF. The CDR3 DNA reads TGTGCCAGCAGCTCTCCGGGACAGGGGGCCGCAGATACGCAGTATTTT. Variable domain in full (rest from reference TRBV5-5 and TRBJ2-3): DAGVTQSPTHLIKTRGQQVTLRCSPISGHKSVSWYQQVLGQGPQFIFQYYEKEERGRGNFPDRFSARQFPNYSSELNVNALLLGDSALYLCASSSPGQGAADTQYFGPGTRLTVL.